Included here is one T cell receptor (beta chain) sequence, with context. This specimen comes from a study of blood T cell repertoires in COVID-19. Study as a whole: Sources were T cells, B-cell-depleted T cells, or PBMCs; the material itself was cDNA or gDNA.

Data came from immunoSEQ multiplex PCR; TCRdb stores just in-frame clones and leaves some out. Seen here are around 47,000 clones, about four fifths observed once, and the top ten hold over 20%. The CDR3 sequence is 15 residues long. The V and J ends lost 6 bases and 8 bases, in that order; junction bases with no gene match: 7. The germline CDR1 and CDR2 sequences are MNHEY and SVGAGI. The sequenced sample consisted of peripheral blood. The TCR sequence derives from a woman of 80 years or more with COVID-19, enrolled during active disease. V is TRBV6-5 and J is TRBJ2-1, with 13 bases matching TRBD2. CDR3: CASSGGLAGVDEQFF. CDR3 bases: TGTGCCAGCAGCGGTGGACTAGCGGGAGTAGATGAGCAGTTCTTC.